This TCR beta chain was captured by sequencing in a study of siplizumab effects on memory and regulatory T cells. Overall study findings and caveats: Assignment to unstimulated subsets succeeded for only a minor fraction of the alloreactive clones. No functional test confirmed suppression by proliferating siplizumab-culture Tregs. Siplizumab produced a significant reduction in alloreactive sequences that were traceable to unstimulated CD4+ memory cells. Naive T cells appeared more diverse than memory cells and seemed to be major alloresponse contributors.

Profiled with immunoSEQ multiplex PCR; TCRdb holds only in-frame clones, not every one. The sample yields around 110,000 clones, roughly 94% seen once. As for this clone: What it binds is not known.

There are 14 residues in the CDR3. Germline-derived CDR1 and CDR2 are MDHEN and SYDVKM. With 4 bases removed from V and 0 bases from J, the gap between germline ends came to 9 bases. The sequenced material came from non-Treg CD4+ T cells sorted from blood. This chain uses TRBV28 with TRBJ1-1; D might be TRBD1 (6 bases). The sequence was obtained from a human donor in good health. CDR3 residues: CASSSGAMNTEAFF. The CDR3 DNA reads as TGTGCCAGCAGTTCAGGGGCCATGAACACTGAAGCTTTCTTT. Full variable domain (missing parts from reference TRBV28 and TRBJ1-1): DVKVTQSSRYLVKRTGEKVFLECVQDMDHENMFWYRQDPGLGLRLIYFSYDVKMKEKGDIPEGYSVSREKKERFSLILESASTNQTSMYLCASSSGAMNTEAFFGQGTRLTVV.